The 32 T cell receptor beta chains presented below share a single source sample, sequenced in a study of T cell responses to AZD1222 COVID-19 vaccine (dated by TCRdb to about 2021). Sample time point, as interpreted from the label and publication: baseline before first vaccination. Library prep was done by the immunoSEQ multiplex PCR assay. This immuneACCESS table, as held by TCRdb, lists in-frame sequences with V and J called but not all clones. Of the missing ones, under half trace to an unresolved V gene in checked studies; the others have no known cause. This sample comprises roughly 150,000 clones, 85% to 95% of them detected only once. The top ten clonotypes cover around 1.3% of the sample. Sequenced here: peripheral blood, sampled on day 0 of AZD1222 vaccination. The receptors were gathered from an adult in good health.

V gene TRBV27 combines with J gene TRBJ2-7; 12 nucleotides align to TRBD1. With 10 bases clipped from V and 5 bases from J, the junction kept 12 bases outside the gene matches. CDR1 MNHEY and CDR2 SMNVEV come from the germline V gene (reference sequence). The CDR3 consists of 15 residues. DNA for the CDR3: TGTGCCACCCGGCCTCCCGGGACAGGGGGCCACGAGCAGTACTTC. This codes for CATRPPGTGGHEQYF.

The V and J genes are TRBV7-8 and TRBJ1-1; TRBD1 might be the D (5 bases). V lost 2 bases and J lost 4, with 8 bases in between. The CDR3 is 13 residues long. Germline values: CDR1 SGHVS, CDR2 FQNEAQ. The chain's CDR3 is CASSLKGATEAFF. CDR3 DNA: TGTGCCAGCAGCTTAAAAGGGGCCACTGAAGCTTTCTTT.

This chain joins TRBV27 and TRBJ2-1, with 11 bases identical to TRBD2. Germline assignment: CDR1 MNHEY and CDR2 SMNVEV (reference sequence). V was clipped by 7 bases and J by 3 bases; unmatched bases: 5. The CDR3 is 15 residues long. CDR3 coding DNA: TGTGCCAGCACCCCGGGACTAGCGGTCTACAATGAGCAGTTCTTC. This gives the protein CASTPGLAVYNEQFF.

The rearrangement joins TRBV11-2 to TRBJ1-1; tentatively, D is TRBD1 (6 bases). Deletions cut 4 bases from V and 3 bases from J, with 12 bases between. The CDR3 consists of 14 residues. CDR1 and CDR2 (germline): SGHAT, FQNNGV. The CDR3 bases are TGTGCCAGCAGCTCTCTAAAGGGGGACACTGAAGCTTTCTTT. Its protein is CASSSLKGDTEAFF.

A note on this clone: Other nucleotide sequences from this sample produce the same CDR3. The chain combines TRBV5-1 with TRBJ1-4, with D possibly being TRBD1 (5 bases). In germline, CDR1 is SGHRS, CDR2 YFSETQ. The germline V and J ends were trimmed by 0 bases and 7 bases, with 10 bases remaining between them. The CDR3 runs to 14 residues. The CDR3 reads CASSLGQGGEKLFF. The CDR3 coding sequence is TGCGCCAGCAGCTTGGGGCAGGGTGGTGAAAAACTGTTTTTT.

CDR3 nucleotide sequence: TGTGCCAGCAGCTTAGGGAGAGGGGGCAATCAGCCCCAGCATTTT. This translates into CASSLGRGGNQPQHF. The genes are TRBV11-2 and TRBJ1-5; tentatively, D is TRBD1 (5 bases). The CDR3 covers 15 residues. Trimming pared 1 base from V and 2 bases from J, leaving 9 bases between. From germline, CDR1 is SGHAT and CDR2 FQNNGV. The entire variable domain, with the rest obtained from reference TRBV11-2 and TRBJ1-5, is as follows: EAGVAQSPRYKIIEKRQSVAFWCNPISGHATLYWYQQILGQGPKLLIQFQNNGVVDDSQLPKDRFSAERLKGVDSTLKIQPAKLEDSAVYLCASSLGRGGNQPQHFGDGTRLSIL.

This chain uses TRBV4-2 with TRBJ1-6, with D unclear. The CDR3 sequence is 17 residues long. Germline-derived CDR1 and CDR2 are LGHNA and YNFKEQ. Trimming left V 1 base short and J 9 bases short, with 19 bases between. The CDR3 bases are TGTGCCAGCAGCCAAGTCAGGATAGAACCTTTAGGTTCACCCCTCCACTTT. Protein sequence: CASSQVRIEPLGSPLHF.

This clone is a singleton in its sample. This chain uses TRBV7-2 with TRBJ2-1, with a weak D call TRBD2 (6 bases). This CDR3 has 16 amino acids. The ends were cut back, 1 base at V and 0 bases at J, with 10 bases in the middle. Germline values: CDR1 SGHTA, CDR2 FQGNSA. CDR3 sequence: CASSLGSSASYNEQFF. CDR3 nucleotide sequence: TGTGCCAGCAGCTTAGGGTCTAGCGCCTCCTACAATGAGCAGTTCTTC.

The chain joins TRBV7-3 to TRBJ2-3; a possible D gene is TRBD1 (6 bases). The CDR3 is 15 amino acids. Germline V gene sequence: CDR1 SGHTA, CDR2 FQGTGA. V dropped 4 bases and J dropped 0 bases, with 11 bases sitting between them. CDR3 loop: CASSSTGTSTDTQYF. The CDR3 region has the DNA TGTGCCAGCAGCTCAACCGGGACAAGCACAGATACGCAGTATTTT.

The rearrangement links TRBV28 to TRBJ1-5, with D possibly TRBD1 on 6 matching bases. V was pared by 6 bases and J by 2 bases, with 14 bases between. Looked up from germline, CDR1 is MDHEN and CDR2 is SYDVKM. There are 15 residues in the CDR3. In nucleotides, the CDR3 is TGTGCCAGCAGAACATCAGGGGCCGGCAATCAGCCCCAGCATTTT. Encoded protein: CASRTSGAGNQPQHF.

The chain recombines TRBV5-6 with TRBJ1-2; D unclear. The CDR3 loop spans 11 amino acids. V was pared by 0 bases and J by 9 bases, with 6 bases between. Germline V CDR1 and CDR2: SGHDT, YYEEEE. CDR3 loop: CASSLAGRYTF. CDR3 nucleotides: TGTGCCAGCAGCTTGGCCGGACGCTACACCTTC.

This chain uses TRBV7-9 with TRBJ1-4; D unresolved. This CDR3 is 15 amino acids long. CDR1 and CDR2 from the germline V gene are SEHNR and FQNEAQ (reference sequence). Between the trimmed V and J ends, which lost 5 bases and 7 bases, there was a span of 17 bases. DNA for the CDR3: TGTGCCAGCAGCCGATTGGGAATGGAGGGTGAAAAACTGTTTTTT. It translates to CASSRLGMEGEKLFF.

This chain's CDR3 is CASTKTSGDHEQYF. The CDR3 DNA reads TGTGCCAGCACCAAAACTAGCGGGGACCACGAGCAGTACTTC. V usage is TRBV6-5 and J usage is TRBJ2-7; TRBD2 aligns across 10 bases. From germline, CDR1 is MNHEY and CDR2 SVGAGI. The V segment lost 7 bases and the J segment 5 bases; nucleotides outside the gene matches: 8. This CDR3 has 14 residues.

As DNA, the CDR3 is TGTGCCAGCAGCCACGCAGGGGCGGCCGGGGAGCTGTTTTTT. Its protein is CASSHAGAAGELFF. The chain employs TRBV3-1 (or the pseudogene TRBV3-2) and TRBJ2-2, with D possibly TRBD1 on 6 matching bases. Between the trimmed V and J ends, which lost 3 bases and 6 bases, there was a span of 11 bases. Germline-derived CDR1 and CDR2 are LGHDT and YNNKEL (reference sequence). The CDR3 is 14 residues long.

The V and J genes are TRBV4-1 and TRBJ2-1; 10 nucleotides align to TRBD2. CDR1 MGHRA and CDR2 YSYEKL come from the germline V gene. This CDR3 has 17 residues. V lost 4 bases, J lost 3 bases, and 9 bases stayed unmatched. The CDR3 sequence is CASSRDLAGVLYNEQFF. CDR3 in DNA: TGCGCCAGCAGCCGGGACCTAGCGGGGGTTCTCTACAATGAGCAGTTCTTC.

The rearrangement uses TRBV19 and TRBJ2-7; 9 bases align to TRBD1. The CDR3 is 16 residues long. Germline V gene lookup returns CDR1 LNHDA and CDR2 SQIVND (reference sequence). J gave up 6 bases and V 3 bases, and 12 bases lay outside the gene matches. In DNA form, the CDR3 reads TGTGCCAGTAGTATGCGCAGAGGGACAGGGAGAGGCGAGCAGTACTTC. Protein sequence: CASSMRRGTGRGEQYF.

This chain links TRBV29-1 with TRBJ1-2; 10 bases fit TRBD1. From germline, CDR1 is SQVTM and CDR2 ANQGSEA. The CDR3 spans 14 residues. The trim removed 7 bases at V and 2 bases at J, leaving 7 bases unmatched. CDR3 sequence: CSAVPGQGNYGYTF. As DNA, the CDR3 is TGCAGCGCTGTCCCGGGACAGGGGAACTATGGCTACACCTTC.

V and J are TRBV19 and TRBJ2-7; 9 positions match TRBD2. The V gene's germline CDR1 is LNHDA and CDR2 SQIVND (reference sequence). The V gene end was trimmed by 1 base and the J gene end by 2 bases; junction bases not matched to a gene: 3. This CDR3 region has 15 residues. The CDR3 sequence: CASSIGGTSPYEQYF. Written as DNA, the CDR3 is TGTGCCAGTAGTATAGGAGGGACTAGCCCCTACGAGCAGTACTTC.

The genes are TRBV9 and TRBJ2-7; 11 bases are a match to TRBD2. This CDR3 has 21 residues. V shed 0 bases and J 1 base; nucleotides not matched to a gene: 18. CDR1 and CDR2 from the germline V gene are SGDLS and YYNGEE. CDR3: CASSVATSSGGEFGTSYEQYF. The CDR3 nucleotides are TGTGCCAGCAGCGTAGCTACGAGTAGCGGGGGGGAATTCGGGACGTCCTACGAGCAGTACTTC.

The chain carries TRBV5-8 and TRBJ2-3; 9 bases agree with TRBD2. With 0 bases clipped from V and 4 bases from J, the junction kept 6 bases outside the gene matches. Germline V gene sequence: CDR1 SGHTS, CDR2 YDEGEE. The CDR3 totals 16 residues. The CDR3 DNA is TGTGCCAGCAGCTTGGGGCTAGCGGGGAGGGCAGATACGCAGTATTTT. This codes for CASSLGLAGRADTQYF.

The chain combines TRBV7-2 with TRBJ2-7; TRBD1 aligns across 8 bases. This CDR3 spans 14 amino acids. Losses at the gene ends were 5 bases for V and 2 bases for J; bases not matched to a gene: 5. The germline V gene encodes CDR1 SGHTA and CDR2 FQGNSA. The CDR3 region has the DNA TGTGCCAGCAGCCCAGCAGGGGGCCCCTACGAGCAGTACTTC. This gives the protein CASSPAGGPYEQYF.

CDR3 DNA: TGTGCCAGCTCACCGCGAACAGCCCGAACGAGCTCCTATAATTCACCCCTCCACTTT. This sequence encodes CASSPRTARTSSYNSPLHF. V and J are TRBV18 and TRBJ1-6; D gene unclear. V shed 3 bases and J shed 0 bases, with 18 bases lying between them. The CDR3 runs 19 residues. The germline gives CDR1 KGHSH, CDR2 LQKENI.

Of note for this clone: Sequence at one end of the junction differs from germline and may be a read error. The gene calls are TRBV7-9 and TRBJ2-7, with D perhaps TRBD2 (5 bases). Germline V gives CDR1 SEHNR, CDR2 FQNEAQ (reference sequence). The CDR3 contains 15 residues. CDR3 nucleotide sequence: TGTGCCAGCAGTTTAGCGACGGCGAGCTCCTACGAGCAGTACTTC. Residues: CASSLATASSYEQYF.

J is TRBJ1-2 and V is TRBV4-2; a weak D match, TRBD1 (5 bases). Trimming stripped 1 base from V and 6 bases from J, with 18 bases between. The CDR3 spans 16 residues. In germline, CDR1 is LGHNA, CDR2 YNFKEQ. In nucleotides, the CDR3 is TGTGCCAGCAGCCAAGGAAACAGGATGCACAATGATGGCTACACCTTC. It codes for CASSQGNRMHNDGYTF.

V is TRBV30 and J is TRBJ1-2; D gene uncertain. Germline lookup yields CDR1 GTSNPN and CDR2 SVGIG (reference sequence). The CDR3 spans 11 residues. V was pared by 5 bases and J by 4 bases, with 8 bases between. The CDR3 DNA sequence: TGTGCCTGGGCCATACTCTATGGCTACACCTTC. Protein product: CAWAILYGYTF.

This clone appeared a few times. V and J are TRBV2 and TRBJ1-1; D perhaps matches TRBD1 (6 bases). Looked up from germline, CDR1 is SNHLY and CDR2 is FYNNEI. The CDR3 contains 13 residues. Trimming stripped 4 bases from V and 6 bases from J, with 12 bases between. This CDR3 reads CASSAWTASEAFF. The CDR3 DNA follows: TGTGCCAGCAGTGCTTGGACAGCCTCTGAAGCTTTCTTT.

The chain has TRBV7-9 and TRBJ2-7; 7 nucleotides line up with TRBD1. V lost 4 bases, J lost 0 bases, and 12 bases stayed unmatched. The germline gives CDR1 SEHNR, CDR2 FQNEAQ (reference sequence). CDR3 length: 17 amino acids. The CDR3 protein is CASSSNRQGRFSYEQYF. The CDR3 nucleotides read TGTGCCAGCAGCTCAAACAGACAGGGACGATTCTCCTACGAGCAGTACTTC.

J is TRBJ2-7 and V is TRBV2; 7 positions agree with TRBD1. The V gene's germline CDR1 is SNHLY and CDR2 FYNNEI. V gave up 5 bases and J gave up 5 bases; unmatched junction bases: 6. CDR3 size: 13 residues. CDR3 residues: CASSPDRAHEQYF. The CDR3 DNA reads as TGTGCCAGCAGTCCCGACAGGGCCCACGAGCAGTACTTC.

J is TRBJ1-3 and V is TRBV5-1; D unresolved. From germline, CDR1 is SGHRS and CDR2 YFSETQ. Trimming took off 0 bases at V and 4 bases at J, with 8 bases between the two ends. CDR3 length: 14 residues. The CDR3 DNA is TGCGCCAGCAGCTTGGTCCAGGAAGGAAACACCATATATTTT. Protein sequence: CASSLVQEGNTIYF.

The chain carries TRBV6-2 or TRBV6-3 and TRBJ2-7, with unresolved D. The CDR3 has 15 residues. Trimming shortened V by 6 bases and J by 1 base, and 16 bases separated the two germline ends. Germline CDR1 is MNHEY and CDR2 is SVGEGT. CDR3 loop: CASSTERMSSYEQYF. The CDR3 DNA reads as TGTGCCAGCAGCACAGAACGGATGAGTTCCTACGAGCAGTACTTC.

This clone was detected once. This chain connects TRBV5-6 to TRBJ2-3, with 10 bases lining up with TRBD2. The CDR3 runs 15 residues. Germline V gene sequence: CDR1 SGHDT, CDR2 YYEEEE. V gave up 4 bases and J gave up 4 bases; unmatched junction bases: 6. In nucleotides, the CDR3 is TGTGCCAGCAGCCGAACTAGCGGGGTCGCAGATACGCAGTATTTT. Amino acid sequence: CASSRTSGVADTQYF.

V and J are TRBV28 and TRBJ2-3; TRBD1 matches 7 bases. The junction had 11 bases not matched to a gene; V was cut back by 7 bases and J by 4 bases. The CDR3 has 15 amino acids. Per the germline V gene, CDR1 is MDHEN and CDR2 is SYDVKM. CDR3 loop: CASTSGQSGPDTQYF. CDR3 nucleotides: TGTGCCAGCACCTCGGGACAGTCTGGCCCAGATACGCAGTATTTT.